This passage covers 20 T cell receptor beta chains from one sample sequenced in a study of T-cell memory formation after mild COVID-19. TCRdb used MiXCR to reprocess the 5' RACE reads, holding one entry per CDR3 protein. This table has about 320,000 distinct CDR3 sequences, roughly an eighth appearing once. Sequences were obtained from PBMCs or a T cell subset sorted from them (not recorded which). The receptors stem from a man aged 18 to 30 who had mild COVID-19 (a few samples of this study predate the infection). Cell type and time point are not known.

The table lists this clonotype with a few counts. The chain carries TRBV5-1 and TRBJ2-3; tentative D call: TRBD2 (6 bases). CDR1 SGHRS and CDR2 YFSETQ come from the germline V gene. Trimming shortened V by 0 bases and J by 0 bases, and 14 bases separated the two germline ends. The CDR3 runs 17 residues. CDR3 protein: CASSLVGLLSSTDTQYF. CDR3 nucleotides: TGCGCCAGCAGCTTGGTGGGACTTCTCTCTAGCACAGATACGCAGTATTTT.

The chain combines TRBV5-1 with TRBJ2-3; D may correspond to TRBD1 or TRBD2 (6 bases each). The germline V gene encodes CDR1 SGHRS and CDR2 YFSETQ. The CDR3 covers 12 residues. V shed 4 bases and J shed 5 bases, with 8 bases lying between them. The CDR3 nucleotides read TGCGCCAGCAGCGGGGGGCGAGATACGCAGTATTTT. Its protein is CASSGGRDTQYF.

This chain links TRBV10-3 with TRBJ1-1, with 8 bases that match TRBD1. Looked up from germline, CDR1 is ENHRY and CDR2 is SYGVKD. The V gene end was trimmed by 5 bases and the J gene end by 5 bases; junction bases not matched to a gene: 7. The CDR3 is 14 amino acids. The CDR3, as DNA: TGTGCCATCAGTAGCAGGGGGCATGGGACTGAAGCTTTCTTT. It codes for CAISSRGHGTEAFF.

A few counts support this clonotype. The gene calls are TRBV7-2 and TRBJ1-1, with D possibly being TRBD1 (6 bases). V was cut by 5 bases and J by 7 bases, with 14 bases left in between. CDR1 is SGHTA, CDR2 FQGNSA, per germline. This CDR3 is 13 amino acids long. As DNA, the CDR3 is TGTGCCAGCAGCACTGACAGGTTAAGTGAAGCTTTCTTT. Its protein is CASSTDRLSEAFF.

This clonotype showed up just a few times. The rearrangement uses TRBV5-1 and TRBJ1-3; 8 bases align to TRBD1. The germline V gene encodes CDR1 SGHRS and CDR2 YFSETQ. Trimming took 0 bases from V and 4 from J; bases not matched to a gene: 6. The CDR3 loop spans 16 amino acids. The CDR3 loop reads CASSLAGTGFGNTIYF. DNA for the CDR3: TGCGCCAGCAGCTTGGCCGGGACAGGTTTCGGAAACACCATATATTTT. Full variable domain (rest looked up from reference TRBV5-1 and TRBJ1-3): KAGVTQTPRYLIKTRGQQVTLSCSPISGHRSVSWYQQTPGQGLQFLFEYFSETQRNKGNFPGRFSGRQFSNSRSEMNVSTLELGDSALYLCASSLAGTGFGNTIYFGEGSWLTVV.

This clonotype came up a few times. The gene calls are TRBV29-1 and TRBJ1-2; D remains ambiguous. The length of the CDR3 is 14 residues. The V end lost 0 bases, the J end lost 0 bases, and 8 bases lay between the germline ends. Germline V CDR1 and CDR2: SQVTM, ANQGSEA. The CDR3 reads CSVEDAGSNYGYTF. The CDR3 DNA sequence: TGCAGCGTTGAAGATGCGGGGTCTAACTATGGCTACACCTTC. The full variable domain, with the rest looked up from reference TRBV29-1 and TRBJ1-2, is SAVISQKPSRDICQRGTSLTIQCQVDSQVTMMFWYRQQPGQSLTLIATANQGSEATYESGFVIDKFPISRPNLTFSTLTVSNMSPEDSSIYLCSVEDAGSNYGYTFGSGTRLTVV.

The rearrangement uses TRBV7-9 and TRBJ1-2; D is uncertain. The ends were cut back, 8 bases at V and 3 bases at J, with 22 bases in the middle. The CDR3 is 16 residues long. The germline gives CDR1 SEHNR, CDR2 FQNEAQ (reference sequence). The CDR3: CASVGGSSRPYYGYTF. The CDR3 DNA reads as TGTGCCAGCGTAGGCGGGTCTTCCCGCCCCTACTATGGCTACACCTTC.

A note on this clonotype: Germline is not matched at one junction end, which may reflect a read error. V usage is TRBV4-3 and J usage is TRBJ1-3; D is ambiguous. Germline V gene sequence: CDR1 LGHNA, CDR2 YSLEER. The CDR3 totals 15 residues. CDR3 sequence reads: CTSSQDLSSGNTIYF. Here the CDR3 DNA reads TGCACCAGCAGCCAAGATTTGAGCTCTGGAAACACCATATATTTT.

This clonotype was seen a few times. The CDR3 is CASSSAHGNFNYGYTF. CDR3 coding DNA: TGTGCCAGCAGCTCTGCTCACGGAAACTTTAACTATGGCTACACCTTC. The chain recombines TRBV7-2 with TRBJ1-2; D is undetermined. Deletions cut 4 bases from V and 1 base from J, with 16 bases between. This CDR3 comprises 16 residues. Germline CDR1 is SGHTA and CDR2 is FQGNSA.

J is TRBJ2-7 and V is TRBV7-2; TRBD2 matches at 12 bases. Trimming removed 5 bases from V and 2 bases from J; junction bases left unmatched: 10. CDR1 is SGHTA, CDR2 FQGNSA, per germline. The CDR3 covers 17 residues. In nucleotides, the CDR3 is TGTGCCAGCAGCATGACTAGCGGGGGTCCCCCCACCTACGAGCAGTACTTC. Amino acid sequence: CASSMTSGGPPTYEQYF.

This rearrangement joins TRBV4-2 to TRBJ2-5; 9 nucleotides line up with TRBD2. The V gene's germline CDR1 is LGHNA and CDR2 YNFKEQ. Unmatched junction bases numbered 1, after V lost 2 bases and J lost 3 bases. CDR3 length equals 14 residues. CDR3 nucleotides: TGTGCCAGCAGCCAACAGCGGGGGGAAGAGACCCAGTACTTC. It codes for CASSQQRGEETQYF.

The J gene is TRBJ2-3, the V gene TRBV12-3 or TRBV12-4; D call uncertain. The ends were cut back, 5 bases at V and 6 bases at J, with 18 bases in the middle. CDR3 length: 15 amino acids. This chain's CDR3 is CASSPTGRPPDTQYF. The CDR3 region has the DNA TGTGCCAGCAGTCCGACTGGACGCCCCCCCGATACGCAGTATTTT.

This clonotype was seen more than once but under ten times. The chain has TRBV7-2 and TRBJ2-2; D is unresolved. Germline V CDR1 and CDR2: SGHTA, FQGNSA. This CDR3 has 15 residues. Trimming cost V 1 base and J 5 bases, with 11 bases left between them. The DNA of the CDR3 is TGTGCCAGCAGCTTAGGCCCTGCAAGAACCGGGGAGCTGTTTTTT. Residues: CASSLGPARTGELFF.

The gene calls are TRBV5-4 and TRBJ2-7, with 8 bases aligning to TRBD1. With 0 bases clipped from V and 6 bases from J, the junction kept 8 bases outside the gene matches. This CDR3 has 15 residues. The germline V gene encodes CDR1 SGHNT and CDR2 YYREEE (reference sequence). For the CDR3, the DNA is TGTGCCAGCAGCTTGGTCGACAGGGGTGGCTCCGAGCAGTACTTC. It translates to CASSLVDRGGSEQYF.

This clonotype was recorded many times. V and J are TRBV4-1 and TRBJ2-3; no reliable D call. Trimming stripped 5 bases from V and 6 bases from J, with 12 bases between. The CDR3 length is 13 residues. Germline V gene data show CDR1 as MGHRA and CDR2 as YSYEKL. The CDR3 DNA sequence: TGCGCCAGCAGCGAGTTAGGTCCCGATACGCAGTATTTT. Its translation: CASSELGPDTQYF.

V is TRBV7-8 and J is TRBJ1-2, with a possible D match to TRBD1 (5 bases). Germline V CDR1 and CDR2: SGHVS, FQNEAQ. The CDR3 extends over 14 amino acids. Between the trimmed V and J ends, which lost 5 bases and 0 bases, there was a span of 10 bases. CDR3 in DNA: TGTGCCAGCAGCCTGGACAACTCTAACTATGGCTACACCTTC. Protein product: CASSLDNSNYGYTF.

The chain uses TRBV5-1 and TRBJ2-1; a possible D gene is TRBD1 (5 bases). CDR3 length: 15 amino acids. Germline CDR1 SGHRS, CDR2 YFSETQ. The V gene lost 0 bases and the J gene lost 3 bases, with 10 bases spanning the gap. The CDR3 here is CASSLEDRRYNEQFF. The CDR3 bases are TGCGCCAGCAGCTTGGAAGACAGACGCTACAATGAGCAGTTCTTC.

This clonotype was counted only a few times. This chain joins TRBV5-4 and TRBJ2-3; 11 nucleotides match TRBD2. Germline CDR1 is SGHNT and CDR2 is YYREEE (reference sequence). Trimming took 3 bases from V and 6 from J; bases not matched to a gene: 3. There are 14 residues in the CDR3. The CDR3 DNA is TGTGCCAGCAGCTCGACTAGCGGGGATGATACGCAGTATTTT. Amino acid sequence: CASSSTSGDDTQYF.

This clonotype showed up many times. V and J are TRBV20-1 and TRBJ2-7; D call uncertain. The germline V and J ends were trimmed by 5 bases and 4 bases, with 9 bases remaining between them. CDR3 length: 11 residues. Germline loops: CDR1 DFQATT, CDR2 SNEGSKA (reference sequence). The chain's CDR3 is CSAGTFYEQYF. In DNA form, the CDR3 reads TGCAGTGCTGGAACCTTTTACGAGCAGTACTTC.

Ten or more counts support this clonotype. The V and J genes are TRBV4-3 and TRBJ2-3; 11 nucleotides line up with TRBD2. The V and J ends lost 3 bases and 10 bases, in that order; junction bases with no gene match: 9. This CDR3 has 15 residues. Per the germline V gene, CDR1 is LGHNA and CDR2 is YSLEER. The CDR3 sequence is CASSQVAGGREAQYF. CDR3 nucleotide sequence: TGCGCCAGCAGCCAGGTAGCGGGGGGGCGAGAAGCGCAGTATTTT.